This T cell receptor beta chain appears in the sequencing data of a study of cytomegalovirus exposure and HLA in healthy donors (dated 2017 in TCRdb). Context from the whole study: An earlier analysis of about 560 of the donors reported under 300 Gb of sequence data and 117 million unique TCR beta sequences obtained from about 200 million T cells. An early release that covered some 630 HLA-typed donors contained 250 to 350 gigabases of sequencing data and 75 million to 100 million unique TCR sequences. Of the 300 to 500 genotyped donors, 70% to 90% were placed in the genetic ancestry cluster associated with self-reported Caucasian donors. The study aimed to test whether signatures of past pathogen exposure could be identified by cataloging public T cell receptors. The study used immunosequencing to profile the T cell repertoires of approximately 640 subjects and linked those repertoires to cytomegalovirus serostatus. In addition to the first cohort of roughly 670 subjects, a separate validation cohort of 100 to 150 different subjects was used. High-throughput TCR immunosequencing, statistical association of individual TCRs with disease status, and machine learning were combined to predict cytomegalovirus infection status. A later analysis re-examined previously published TCR beta repertoires from just over 650 donors and added high-resolution HLA genotyping to investigate patterns of TCR occurrence. The later analysis used no new phenotypic data to find candidate immune exposures, relying instead on TCR beta sequences and their occurrence across donors. An earlier analysis of 450 to 750 of the donors used high-throughput TCR beta sequencing to judge whether each TCR beta V gene segment behaved as functional or pseudogenic. Donor age, sex, ethnicity and CMV serostatus were compiled together with the repertoire data. In a later genetic analysis, genome-wide SNP genotypes for about 55% of the 666 donors were used, and that subset was treated as a discovery cohort. Every repertoire in the discovery cohort had been generated on one and the same sequencing platform. Both class I and class II loci were covered by HLA typing, at four-digit resolution. The number of typed donors differed by locus: about 620-640 for A, B, C, DRB1 and DQB1; 500 to 550 for DQA1; 606 for DPA1; and roughly 470 for DPB1. Roughly five DR-DQ haplotypes were handled as single units for association and clustering because linkage in the cohort was strong. Among almost 400 genotyped donors of the cohort, an average of about 240,000 unique TCR beta nucleotide sequences were sequenced per donor, roughly 20% of them non-productive.

Libraries were constructed by the immunoSEQ multiplex PCR assay. The multiplex PCR relied on a mix of 60 forward primers for TCR Vbeta segments and 13 reverse primers for TCR Jbeta segments. The CDR3 region of rearranged TCR beta genes was amplified from genomic DNA by a multiplex PCR assay. Amplified TCR beta libraries were sequenced as 87-base-pair reads on the Illumina HiSeq System. Turning to the authors' computational methods: A later analysis tallied roughly 76 million unique TCR beta chains across the 550 to 850 repertoires, and approximately 12 million of those chains were shared by two or more donors. To remove PCR and sequencing errors, raw reads were error-corrected and collapsed into unique sequences using a nearest-neighbor algorithm that merged closely related sequences. To assign V, D and J gene segments, CDR3 sequences were aligned to IMGT reference sequences. For a sequence to be retained, a match of at least six nucleotides was required to both a V gene segment and a J gene segment. Rearrangements were called productive when the CDR3 lacked stop codons and stayed in frame with V and J; all others were non-productive. Following IMGT convention, CDR3 was defined as the stretch from the second conserved V-encoded cysteine up to the conserved J-encoded phenylalanine. The earlier analysis of 500 to 600 of the donors excluded sequences that lacked an unambiguous match to a single V gene segment. In an earlier analysis of roughly 600 of the donors, a V segment was called functional when productive rearrangements were above 56.7%, and segregating when the standard deviation between donors exceeded 5%. A statistical classification framework was built for diagnosing cytomegalovirus status from the catalog of TCR beta chain sequences. In a later analysis, V and J genes were assigned by comparing TCR nucleotide sequences against IMGT/GENE-DB human TR gene sequences. In a later analysis, CDR3 sequences and most-parsimonious VDJ recombination scenarios were assigned using the TCRdist pipeline. In a later analysis, each TCR beta chain was defined by its CDR3 amino acid sequence together with its V-gene family, and reads lacking a unique V-gene family were excluded. In a later analysis, nearly 600 highly shared, low-generation-probability nucleotide sequences were removed to address suspected cross-contamination and a sequencing artifact. In a later analysis, a clonal expansion index was calculated for each public chain from normalized within-repertoire ranks of inferred template counts. A later analysis computed generation probabilities with a VDJ recombination model fitted to out-of-frame rearrangements, and checked the results against IGoR. In a later analysis, hypergeometric tests were used to score TCR-TCR, TCR-HLA and TCR-CMV co-occurrence, with a repertoire-size bias correction applied to TCR pairs. False discovery rates were estimated in a later analysis by permuting HLA or CMV assignments 20 times. A later analysis grouped co-occurring TCRs with DBSCAN, adding TCRdist sequence similarity when clustering within HLA-allele-positive subsets. Repertoires with fewer than 30,000 or more than 120,000 public chains, plus five repertoires with anomalous nucleotide sharing, were excluded from co-occurrence clustering. What TCRdb holds here is the immuneACCESS table cut down to in-frame rearrangements. Part of the clones is not present; checked against another copy, under half of the missing clones reflect an unresolved V gene, and the others are unexplained. That table gives V, J and clone size, and the DNA gave D and trimming. This sample holds roughly 130,000 clones; roughly 84% were observed only once. The ten biggest clones cover roughly 3% of the sample.

In total, around 600 healthy bone marrow donors made up the cohort. At the time of sampling, every cohort member was nominally healthy, though immune exposures that went unrecorded were likely present. The donor was CMV seronegative and belonged to the group of several hundred seronegative cohort members. Every donor gave a peripheral blood sample, and the peripheral blood mononuclear cells from that sample were used for TCR beta sequencing. Genomic DNA was extracted from the blood cell samples with the Qiagen DNeasy Blood Extraction Kit. Note on this clone: No antigen is known for it. Base qualities are not at hand, and no much larger clone is one base apart.

The paper's findings and limits, for the study overall: Broadly in line with IMGT annotations, most TCR beta V segments showed up in productive rearrangements about 90% or about 30% of the time in an earlier analysis of approximately 600 of the donors. In vitro tests confirmed that three of the cytomegalovirus-associated TCR beta chains recognize cytomegalovirus antigens. At a false discovery rate of 0.05, a later analysis linked some 17,000 TCR beta sequences to specific HLA alleles. According to a later genetic analysis, donors in an Asian-associated ancestry cluster had fewer N-insertions in productive TCRs than the approximately 630-donor mean. This cohort had only TCR beta chains sequenced, and the lack of alpha or paired-chain data limited which features could be detected. The classifier was reported to diagnose cytomegalovirus status with high specificity and sensitivity in both the original cohort and the validation cohort. Correlated functional status among segregating V segments might be attributable to linkage disequilibrium, but an unknown experimental factor could not be ruled out. Roughly uniform sequencing depth across donors was assumed in presence/absence analyses, although this assumption may not hold. HLA typing was unavailable for some donors at each locus, so association tests used only the typed subset. The study listed 150 to 200 TCR beta chains as associated with cytomegalovirus. A cluster of highly shared sequence variants was judged likely to be a technical artifact of the sequencing pipeline. In a later analysis, the rate of TCR association differed among HLA loci, with DRB1 alleles having the most associated TCRs and HLA-C alleles having the fewest. Seventeen rarely observed V segments, including chromosome 9 orphons, were excluded from the earlier analysis of a few hundred of the donors because counts were too low. The authors suggested that the approach could potentially be extended to other disease states and immunological phenotypes. A later analysis found that most CMV-associated TCR beta chains appeared HLA-restricted, with HLA associations seemingly driven largely by CMV exposure. Most TCR sequences were observed very rarely across donors, whereas some public TCRs were present in many individuals. A further reported finding was that TCR beta sequences accurately predicted the HLA-A and HLA-B alleles for most subjects in the first cohort. A later genetic analysis associated a missense DCLRE1C variant with V-gene and J-gene trimming of TCR beta chains, and an independent cohort replicated the association. For the cohort, immune exposure information was limited to CMV serostatus. In a later analysis, HLA-associated TCR beta chains showed more clonal expansion and lower generation probabilities than non-associated chains that were equally common. In a later analysis, several top co-occurrence clusters were reported to appear linked to parvovirus B19, influenza, CMV and Epstein-Barr virus. Assigning TCR associations to individual alleles was difficult when HLA alleles, especially DR and DQ, strongly co-occurred.

Sample: PBMCs. The TCR sequence derives from a man aged 45-65 years in good health and CMV-seronegative.

The CDR3 protein: CASRTGSVWGEQFF. The DNA sequence follows: TGTGCCAGCAGGACAGGGAGTGTGTGGGGTGAGCAGTTCTTC. This chain is built from TRBV6-1 and TRBJ2-1; 7 nucleotides in the junction match TRBD1. Reading the germline V gene gives CDR1 MNHNS and CDR2 SASEGT. The CDR3 sequence holds 14 residues, the cysteine and phenylalanine included. The read is trimmed to its CDR3 DNA, 42 bases read in frame from base 1. Trimming removed 6 bases from V and 9 bases from J; the gene matches leave 11 bases unexplained.